The clone carrying this T cell receptor beta chain was counted only a few times. Its antigen is not identified. These data originate in a study of a mutant IDH1 vaccine in newly diagnosed glioma. The overall study: Once 4-6 weeks had passed after radiotherapy alone, vaccination started, or it started with temozolomide cycles.

There are 16 residues in the CDR3. The germline CDR1 and CDR2 sequences are SGDLS and YYNGEE. The V and J ends lost 4 bases and 2 bases, in that order; junction bases with no gene match: 8. Indicated time point: week 47, end of study. One vaccine dose held 300 ug of mutant IDH1 20-mer peptide and came with topical imiquimod. Measured with immunoSEQ multiplex PCR; TCRdb has only the in-frame clones, and not every one. Of over 50,000 clones in the sample, about 80% were seen once. The gene calls are TRBV9 and TRBJ1-3, with 8 bases fitting TRBD1. The sequence came from a woman in her forties with glioma. Some clones in this sample may be carry-over from other donors' samples. The sequenced sample was PBMCs, obtained from a glioma patient whose treatment included an IDH1 peptide vaccine. CDR3 sequence: CASSPDRGVAGNTIYF. The CDR3 nucleotides read TGTGCCAGCAGCCCAGACAGGGGAGTAGCTGGAAACACCATATATTTT.